This T cell receptor beta chain came from a study of T cells in pancreatic ductal adenocarcinoma. As for this clone: The antigen remains undetermined.

The table came from immunoSEQ multiplex PCR; TCRdb's copy has only in-frame clones and leaves some out. The table has around 94,000 clones, nearly 95% seen once; the top ten hold roughly 3%. Points from the study as a whole: Tumors hold more CD45RO+ effector T cells, which may bias toward lower diversity.

Germline V gene lookup returns CDR1 SGHVS and CDR2 FQNEAQ. The CDR3 covers 16 residues. V gave up 2 bases and J gave up 7 bases; unmatched junction bases: 12. Selected pancreatic ductal adenocarcinoma patients had undergone surgery without neoadjuvant therapy. The chain links TRBV7-8 to TRBJ1-2; 8 bases are a match to TRBD1. The origin of this receptor is a human donor with pancreatic ductal adenocarcinoma. Sequences were obtained from PBMCs. CDR3 nucleotides: TGTGCCAGCAGCTTAAGCGGGTCGCAGGGGGCGCTTGGCTACACCTTC. Translated, it gives CASSLSGSQGALGYTF.